The 27 T cell receptor beta chains presented below share a single source sample, sequenced in a study of cytomegalovirus exposure and HLA in healthy donors. PCR amplification relied on 60 Vbeta primers (plus 13 Jbeta primers). TCRdb keeps only in-frame clones here, not all; method: immunoSEQ multiplex PCR. The sample carries approximately 200,000 clones, roughly 80% recorded once. The sequencing input was PBMCs. The origin of the receptors is a girl under 18 in good health and CMV-seronegative.

V usage is TRBV19 and J usage is TRBJ1-3; D is undetermined. The CDR3 is made up of 14 amino acids. Germline lookup yields CDR1 LNHDA and CDR2 SQIVND (reference sequence). The V end was cut by 3 bases, the J end by 4 bases, with 10 bases between. The CDR3 here is CASSIGVSGNTIYF. CDR3 DNA sequence: TGTGCCAGTAGTATCGGAGTTTCAGGAAACACCATATATTTT.

The chain recombines TRBV7-8 with TRBJ2-1, with 7 nucleotides matching TRBD2. Germline-derived CDR1 and CDR2 are SGHVS and FQNEAQ. This CDR3 has 15 residues. The junction had 6 bases not matched to a gene; V was cut back by 3 bases and J by 4 bases. For the CDR3, the DNA is TGTGCCAGCAGCTTGACTAGCTTGACTTACAATGAGCAGTTCTTC. Translation gives CASSLTSLTYNEQFF.

J is TRBJ2-2 and V is TRBV5-1, with 10 bases fitting TRBD2. Germline CDR1 reads SGHRS; CDR2 reads YFSETQ. There are 17 residues in the CDR3. Unmatched junction bases numbered 8, after V lost 3 bases and J lost 3 bases. In nucleotides, the CDR3 is TGCGCCAGCAGCTGGGGGGGACTAGCGAAGGACACCGGGGAGCTGTTTTTT. Amino acid sequence: CASSWGGLAKDTGELFF.

This sequence joins TRBV7-8 and TRBJ1-2; D unclear. V lost 3 bases and J lost 8, with 7 bases in between. Per the germline V gene, CDR1 is SGHVS and CDR2 is FQNEAQ. This CDR3 spans 11 amino acids. The CDR3 loop is CASSFGLGYTF. CDR3 sequence (DNA): TGTGCCAGCAGCTTTGGGCTAGGCTACACCTTC. Drawing the rest from reference TRBV7-8 and TRBJ1-2, the complete variable domain is GAGVSQSPRYKVAKRGQDVALRCDPISGHVSLFWYQQALGQGPEFLTYFQNEAQLDKSGLPSDRFFAERPEGSVSTLKIQRTQQEDSAVYLCASSFGLGYTFGSGTRLTVV.

The chain has TRBV9 and TRBJ2-5; TRBD1 matches at 7 bases. The CDR3 extends over 14 amino acids. In germline, CDR1 is SGDLS, CDR2 YYNGEE. V shed 3 bases and J 4 bases; nucleotides not matched to a gene: 6. CDR3 residues: CASSAQGSGETQYF. CDR3 DNA: TGTGCCAGCAGCGCACAGGGGTCAGGAGAGACCCAGTACTTC.

CDR3 DNA: TGTGCCAGCAGAACGGGACATCTCTCCTACGAGCAGTACTTC. Translation gives CASRTGHLSYEQYF. J is TRBJ2-5 and V is TRBV6-1; TRBD1 might be the D (6 bases). The end of the DNA fits TRBJ2-7 better, so the J call may be wrong. The V gene's germline CDR1 is MNHNS and CDR2 SASEGT. The CDR3 has 14 amino acids.

The chain carries TRBV30 and TRBJ2-5; D is possibly TRBD2 (6 bases). V was trimmed by 5 bases and J by 5 bases, leaving 12 bases between them. CDR1 and CDR2 from the germline V gene are GTSNPN and SVGIG (reference sequence). This CDR3 has 12 amino acids. CDR3 amino acids: CAWDSGGETQYF. CDR3 nucleotide sequence: TGTGCCTGGGACAGTGGGGGGGAGACCCAGTACTTC.

The chain carries TRBV29-1 and TRBJ1-1; D possibly corresponds to TRBD1 (6 bases). CDR1 is SQVTM, CDR2 ANQGSEA, per germline. The CDR3 covers 10 residues. Trimming took 7 bases from V and 6 from J, leaving 9 bases between them. The CDR3 is CSGQDAEAFF. CDR3 coding DNA: TGCAGCGGACAGGACGCTGAAGCTTTCTTT.

This chain's CDR3 is CASSRDRSENTEAFF. The DNA of the CDR3 is TGTGCCAGTAGTCGGGACAGATCTGAGAACACTGAAGCTTTCTTT. V usage is TRBV19 and J usage is TRBJ1-1; TRBD1 matches at 7 bases. V lost 5 bases and J lost 1; bases outside the gene matches: 7. CDR1 and CDR2 from the germline V gene are LNHDA and SQIVND (reference sequence). The CDR3 has 15 amino acids.

V usage is TRBV27 and J usage is TRBJ2-7; D perhaps matches TRBD1 (6 bases). V was shortened by 5 bases and J by 5 bases, with 16 bases between the two germline ends. The CDR3 runs 14 residues. Looked up from germline, CDR1 is MNHEY and CDR2 is SMNVEV (reference sequence). CDR3 nucleotide sequence: TGTGCCAGCAGTCCGAGAACAGGGAGCAACGAGCAGTACTTC. Translation gives CASSPRTGSNEQYF.

This clone was seen just once. The V gene is TRBV5-1, the J gene TRBJ1-6; the match to TRBD1 covers 8 bases. V trimming: 6 bases; J trimming: 9 bases; junction bases outside the gene matches: 11. Per the germline V gene, CDR1 is SGHRS and CDR2 is YFSETQ. The length of the CDR3 is 15 residues. CDR3 sequence reads: CASTIQGDGGSPLHF. The CDR3 DNA reads TGCGCCAGCACAATACAGGGGGACGGTGGTTCACCCCTCCACTTT.

V usage is TRBV10-2 and J usage is TRBJ2-2; 7 nucleotides agree with TRBD1. After removal of 7 bases from V and 4 bases from J, the junction contained 12 bases not matched to a gene. CDR3 length equals 16 residues. Germline-derived CDR1 and CDR2 are WSHSY and SAAADI. The CDR3 coding sequence is TGCGCCAGCACCCCTCTCCGGGACAGAGTCACCGGGGAGCTGTTTTTT. It is translated as CASTPLRDRVTGELFF.

This clone was counted between two and nine times. J is TRBJ1-1 and V is TRBV7-9; TRBD1 aligns across 10 bases. The J segment lost 6 bases and the V segment lost 5 bases, leaving 6 bases of the junction unmatched. CDR3 length: 14 residues. Germline V CDR1 and CDR2: SEHNR, FQNEAQ (reference sequence). The CDR3 sequence: CASSLGQGVAEAFF. The CDR3 DNA reads TGTGCCAGCAGCCTAGGACAGGGGGTAGCTGAAGCTTTCTTT.

The V gene is TRBV5-8, the J gene TRBJ1-5, with D hard to call. V was shortened by 6 bases and J by 5 bases, with 12 bases between the two germline ends. The germline CDR1 and CDR2 sequences are SGHTS and YDEGEE. The CDR3 sequence is 13 residues long. The DNA for the CDR3 is TGTGCCAGCACCTCCTTCCCCCATCAGCCCCAGCATTTT. This encodes CASTSFPHQPQHF. The variable domain in full, with the rest retrieved from reference TRBV5-8 and TRBJ1-5, is EAGVTQSPTHLIKTRGQQATLRCSPISGHTSVYWYQQALGLGLQFLLWYDEGEERNRGNFPPRFSGRQFPNYSSELNVNALELEDSALYLCASTSFPHQPQHFGDGTRLSIL.

The CDR3 sequence: CASSATVSGAGSYNEQFF. The CDR3 DNA sequence: TGTGCCAGCAGCGCAACCGTCAGTGGGGCGGGATCCTACAATGAGCAGTTCTTC. This chain uses TRBV9 with TRBJ2-1, with D possibly matching TRBD2 (6 bases). CDR1 SGDLS and CDR2 YYNGEE come from the germline V gene. V lost 3 bases, J lost 1 base, and 20 bases lay in between. The CDR3 sequence is 18 residues long.

The chain is built from TRBV10-1 and TRBJ2-7; no firm D call. The V gene lost 8 bases and the J gene lost 3 bases, with 11 bases spanning the gap. Germline V gene sequence: CDR1 WNHNN, CDR2 SYGVQD (reference sequence). CDR3 size: 12 residues. The CDR3 DNA is TGCGCCAGCCTTATAAATGTCTACGAGCAGTACTTC. Residues: CASLINVYEQYF.

V and J are TRBV6-1 and TRBJ1-1; 7 nucleotides line up with TRBD1. Germline CDR1 reads MNHNS; CDR2 reads SASEGT. The V segment lost 11 bases and the J segment 6 bases; nucleotides outside the gene matches: 12. This CDR3 region has 13 residues. The CDR3 region is CAGVDRSFSEAFF. CDR3 coding DNA: TGTGCCGGGGTGGACAGGTCGTTCTCTGAAGCTTTCTTT.

The sample holds one count of this clone. The identical CDR3 is also encoded by other nucleotide sequences in the sample. V and J are TRBV4-1 and TRBJ2-7; 10 nucleotides align to TRBD1. The CDR3 has 14 residues. Trimming removed 3 bases from V and 3 bases from J; junction bases left unmatched: 2. CDR1 and CDR2 from the germline V gene are MGHRA and YSYEKL. The CDR3 spells CASSQGQGIYEQYF. CDR3 DNA: TGCGCCAGCAGCCAGGGACAGGGGATCTACGAGCAGTACTTC.

The CDR3 protein is CATSSRVTTGELFF. The CDR3 DNA sequence: TGTGCCACCAGCAGCCGAGTAACGACCGGGGAGCTGTTTTTT. The chain combines TRBV15 with TRBJ2-2, with unresolved D. Germline CDR1 is LNHNV and CDR2 is YYDKDF (reference sequence). Trimming shortened V by 3 bases and J by 5 bases, and 10 bases separated the two germline ends. The CDR3 runs to 14 residues.

This chain connects TRBV4-1 to TRBJ1-2, with TRBD1 matching 7 bases. Germline values: CDR1 MGHRA, CDR2 YSYEKL. J gave up 9 bases and V 1 base, and 2 bases lay outside the gene matches. The CDR3 is 12 residues long. CDR3 sequence reads: CASSQGDSRYTF. As DNA, the CDR3 is TGCGCCAGCAGCCAAGGGGACAGCCGCTACACCTTC.

V gene TRBV7-8 combines with J gene TRBJ1-5; tentative D call: TRBD1 (6 bases). The CDR3 is 17 residues long. Germline V gene data show CDR1 as SGHVS and CDR2 as FQNEAQ. Trimming removed 3 bases at V and 6 bases at J, with 21 bases between. The CDR3 spells CASSLGFTSIGGQPQHF. The CDR3, as DNA: TGTGCCAGCAGCTTGGGGTTCACTTCGATAGGGGGTCAGCCCCAGCATTTT.

The chain recombines TRBV4-2 with TRBJ2-3, with 11 bases fitting TRBD1. The CDR3 loop spans 16 amino acids. Unmatched junction bases numbered 3, after V lost 0 bases and J lost 4 bases. Germline CDR1 LGHNA, CDR2 YNFKEQ. The CDR3: CASSQDGQGAPDTQYF. CDR3 DNA: TGTGCCAGCAGCCAAGATGGACAGGGGGCGCCAGATACGCAGTATTTT.

The rearrangement joins TRBV5-5 to TRBJ1-2; D might be TRBD1 (5 bases). V shed 1 base and J shed 2 bases, with 15 bases lying between them. The CDR3 totals 16 residues. Germline loops: CDR1 SGHKS, CDR2 YYEKEE (reference sequence). CDR3: CASSLNRQPTNYGYTF. The CDR3 DNA follows: TGTGCCAGCAGCTTGAACAGACAGCCTACAAACTATGGCTACACCTTC.

This clone was seen only once. The rearrangement joins TRBV7-2 to TRBJ1-6; D perhaps matches TRBD1 (5 bases). Germline-derived CDR1 and CDR2 are SGHTA and FQGNSA. V lost 5 bases to trimming and J lost 6 bases, with 11 bases between them. The CDR3 runs to 14 residues. The CDR3 DNA is TGTGCCAGCAGCCTCCGGGGGTTTAATTCACCCCTCCACTTT. Translated, it gives CASSLRGFNSPLHF.

The chain uses TRBV15 and TRBJ2-5, with 8 nucleotides matching TRBD2. The CDR3 is 14 residues long. Germline CDR1 LNHNV, CDR2 YYDKDF (reference sequence). J gave up 5 bases and V 3 bases, and 5 bases lay outside the gene matches. The CDR3 nucleotides read TGTGCCACCAGCAGGTTAGCGGGGAGGGAGACCCAGTACTTC. Its translation: CATSRLAGRETQYF.

The rearrangement joins TRBV5-8 to TRBJ1-5; D not resolved. V was cut by 2 bases and J by 0 bases, with 6 bases left in between. Germline V gene lookup returns CDR1 SGHTS and CDR2 YDEGEE. This CDR3 contains 14 residues. The CDR3 protein is CASSLTNSNQPQHF. The CDR3 region has the DNA TGTGCCAGCAGCTTAACAAATAGCAATCAGCCCCAGCATTTT.

The genes are TRBV14 and TRBJ2-3; tentative D call: TRBD2 (5 bases). This CDR3 is 15 amino acids long. The germline CDR1 and CDR2 sequences are SGHDN and FVKESK. V lost 1 base, J lost 3 bases, and 11 bases lay in between. Here the CDR3 reads CASSQGERWTDTQYF. In nucleotides, the CDR3 is TGTGCCAGCAGCCAAGGGGAGCGGTGGACAGATACGCAGTATTTT.